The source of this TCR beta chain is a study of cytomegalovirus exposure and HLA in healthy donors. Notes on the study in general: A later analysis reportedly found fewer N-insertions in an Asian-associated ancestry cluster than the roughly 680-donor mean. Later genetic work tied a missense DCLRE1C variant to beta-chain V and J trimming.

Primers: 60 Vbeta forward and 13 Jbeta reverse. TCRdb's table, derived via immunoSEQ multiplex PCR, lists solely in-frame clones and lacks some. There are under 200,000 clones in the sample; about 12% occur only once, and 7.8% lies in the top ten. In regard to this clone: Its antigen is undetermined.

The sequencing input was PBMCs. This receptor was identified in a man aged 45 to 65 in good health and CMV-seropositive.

The CDR3 protein is CAGLRDSLYSNQPQHF. The CDR3 DNA follows: TGTGCCGGTCTCCGTGACAGCCTTTATAGCAATCAGCCCCAGCATTTT. The chain links TRBV6-4 to TRBJ1-5, with D maybe TRBD1 (5 bases). V was cut by 11 bases and J by 0 bases, with 20 bases left in between. Germline V gene data show CDR1 as MRHNA and CDR2 as SNTAGT. This CDR3 is 16 amino acids long.